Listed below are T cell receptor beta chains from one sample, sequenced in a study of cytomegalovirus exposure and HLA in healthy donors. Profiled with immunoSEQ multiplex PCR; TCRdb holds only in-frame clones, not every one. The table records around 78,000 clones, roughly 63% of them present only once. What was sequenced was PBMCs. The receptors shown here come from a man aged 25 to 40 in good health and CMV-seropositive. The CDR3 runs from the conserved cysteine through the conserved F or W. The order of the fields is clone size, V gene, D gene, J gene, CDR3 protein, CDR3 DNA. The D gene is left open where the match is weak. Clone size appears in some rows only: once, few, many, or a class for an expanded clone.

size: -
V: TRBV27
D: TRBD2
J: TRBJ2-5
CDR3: CASSLAGGRWTQYF
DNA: TGTGCCAGCAGTCTAGCGGGGGGGCGGTGGACCCAGTACTTC

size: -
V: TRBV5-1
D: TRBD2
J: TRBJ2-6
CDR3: CASSPAGAGSGANVLTF
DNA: TGCGCCAGCAGCCCAGCGGGGGCGGGCTCTGGGGCCAACGTCCTGACTTTC

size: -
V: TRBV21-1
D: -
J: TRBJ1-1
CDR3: CASSSGRRENTEAFF
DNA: TGTGCCAGCAGCTCAGGCAGGCGGGAAAACACTGAAGCTTTCTTT

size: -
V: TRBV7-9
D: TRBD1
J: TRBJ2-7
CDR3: CASRTGDNYEQYF
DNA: TGTGCCAGCCGGACAGGAGATAACTACGAGCAGTACTTC

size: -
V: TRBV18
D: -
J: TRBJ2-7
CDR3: CASSPRIRDSYYEQYF
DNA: TGTGCCAGCTCACCACGAATTAGGGACTCATACTACGAGCAGTACTTC

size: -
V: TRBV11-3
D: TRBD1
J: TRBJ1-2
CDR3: CASSTDRGYGYTF
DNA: TGTGCCAGCAGCACGGACAGGGGCTATGGCTACACCTTC

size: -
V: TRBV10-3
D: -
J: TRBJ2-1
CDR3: CAISFENEQFF
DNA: TGTGCCATCAGCTTCGAGAATGAGCAGTTCTTC

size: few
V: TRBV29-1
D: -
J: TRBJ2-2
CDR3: CSTQYGGRTGELFF
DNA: TGCAGCACACAGTACGGGGGGCGAACCGGGGAGCTGTTTTTT

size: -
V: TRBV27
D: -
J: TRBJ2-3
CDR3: CASSLERGDTQYF
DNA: TGTGCCAGCAGTTTAGAGAGGGGGGATACGCAGTATTTT

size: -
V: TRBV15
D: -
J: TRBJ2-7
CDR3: CATSRDSNYGHEQYF
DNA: TGTGCCACCAGCAGAGATTCGAACTACGGCCACGAGCAGTACTTC

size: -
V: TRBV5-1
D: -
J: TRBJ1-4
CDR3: CASRVTAEGEKLFF
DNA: TGCGCCAGCAGAGTGACTGCTGAGGGTGAAAAACTGTTTTTT

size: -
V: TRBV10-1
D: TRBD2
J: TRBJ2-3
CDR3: CASSESGGARDTQYF
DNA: TGCGCCAGCAGTGAAAGCGGGGGGGCCAGAGATACGCAGTATTTT

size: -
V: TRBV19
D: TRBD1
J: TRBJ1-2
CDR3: CASSMGRGPYGYTF
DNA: TGTGCCAGTAGTATGGGCAGGGGGCCTTATGGCTACACCTTC

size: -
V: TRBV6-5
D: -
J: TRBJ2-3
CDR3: CASSYSRDFTDTQYF
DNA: TGTGCCAGCAGTTACTCCCGGGATTTCACAGATACGCAGTATTTT

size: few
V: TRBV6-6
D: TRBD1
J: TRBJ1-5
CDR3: CASSYEGASNQPQHF
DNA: TGTGCCAGCAGTTACGAGGGGGCAAGCAATCAGCCCCAGCATTTT

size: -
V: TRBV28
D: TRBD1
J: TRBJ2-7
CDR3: CATTGTAYEQYF
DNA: TGTGCCACTACCGGGACAGCCTACGAGCAGTACTTC